Listed below are T cell receptor beta chains from one sample, sequenced in a study of blood T cell repertoires in COVID-19. Using immunoSEQ multiplex PCR, the repertoire was profiled, and TCRdb retains in-frame clones only, with some absent. This sample has 180,000 or so clones; 90% occur once, and the top ten carry approximately 0.64%. Sequences were obtained from peripheral blood. The receptors stem from a man aged 50 to 60 with acute or convalescent COVID-19. The CDR3 runs from the conserved cysteine through the conserved F or W. D genes are given only for firm matches. Rows may omit the clone size; those that give it use once, few, many or a size class.

V: TRBV28; size: .; D: .; J: TRBJ1-1; DNA: TGTGCCAGCAGTTCTGGAGGACTTGGGAAGGGCACTGAAGCTTTCTTT; CDR3: CASSSGGLGKGTEAFF
V: TRBV6-2/TRBV6-3; size: .; D: .; J: TRBJ1-1; DNA: TGTGCCAGCAGCTGGGGACAAAGGAACACTGAAGCTTTCTTT; CDR3: CASSWGQRNTEAFF
V: TRBV18; size: .; D: .; J: TRBJ2-2; DNA: TGTGCCAGCTCACAACTCGTGACCGGGGAGCTGTTTTTT; CDR3: CASSQLVTGELFF
V: TRBV3-1/TRBV3-2; size: .; D: .; J: TRBJ2-2; DNA: TGTGCCAGCAGCCAAGTTTTTCGGGGGTACACCGGGGAGCTGTTTTTT; CDR3: CASSQVFRGYTGELFF
V: TRBV7-2; size: once; D: TRBD1; J: TRBJ1-2; DNA: TGTGCCAGCAGCTTGGGACAGGGGTATGGCTACACCTTC; CDR3: CASSLGQGYGYTF
V: TRBV28; size: .; D: .; J: TRBJ1-1; DNA: TGTGCCAGCAGTTCAACAGTGAACACTGAAGCTTTCTTT; CDR3: CASSSTVNTEAFF
V: TRBV30; size: .; D: .; J: TRBJ2-2; DNA: TGTGCCTGGAGGCAGGTTGAGAACACCGGGGAGCTGTTTTTT; CDR3: CAWRQVENTGELFF
V: TRBV10-1; size: .; D: .; J: TRBJ1-5; DNA: TGCGCCAGGCGGGAGGGGCCTTATAGCAATCAGCCCCAGCATTTT; CDR3: CARREGPYSNQPQHF
V: TRBV20-1; size: few; D: .; J: TRBJ1-5; DNA: TGCAGTGCTAGTAGCGCTGGAAATCAGCCCCAGCATTTT; CDR3: CSASSAGNQPQHF
V: TRBV5-1; size: .; D: TRBD2; J: TRBJ2-7; DNA: TGCGCCAGCAGCTTGGCGGGAGGGCCAGAAAACGAGCAGTACTTC; CDR3: CASSLAGGPENEQYF
V: TRBV20-1; size: .; D: TRBD2; J: TRBJ2-1; DNA: TGCAGTGCTAGTAGCCAGCGGGGTTACAATGAGCAGTTCTTC; CDR3: CSASSQRGYNEQFF
V: TRBV5-1; size: .; D: .; J: TRBJ1-1; DNA: TGCGCCAGCAGCTTGAGGGAGACAGGCAACACTGAAGCTTTCTTT; CDR3: CASSLRETGNTEAFF
V: TRBV7-2; size: .; D: TRBD2; J: TRBJ2-7; DNA: TGTGCCAGCAGCCTCGCGGCGGGGGGCCCCTACGAGCAGTACTTC; CDR3: CASSLAAGGPYEQYF
V: TRBV13; size: .; D: .; J: TRBJ1-3; DNA: TGTGCCAGCAGCTTCTTGAGCTCTGGAAACACCATATATTTT; CDR3: CASSFLSSGNTIYF
V: TRBV4-2; size: .; D: TRBD1; J: TRBJ1-4; DNA: TGTGCCAGCAGCCTTTCGAGGGGGCAAGGAAAACTGTTTTTT; CDR3: CASSLSRGQGKLFF